Listed below are T cell receptor beta chains from one sample, sequenced in a study of glioma-infiltrating T cells after dendritic cell vaccination. Using immunoSEQ multiplex PCR, the repertoire was profiled, and TCRdb retains in-frame clones only, with some absent. The sample has some 91,000 clones, more than 80% seen once; the top ten hold approximately 2%. The specimen comprised blood, sampled after dendritic cell vaccination. All receptors derive from a human donor with glioblastoma. The CDR3 runs from the conserved cysteine through the conserved F or W. D genes are given only for firm matches. Only part of the rows carry a size: once, few, many, or a class if the clone is expanded.

j_call: TRBJ2-2; clone_size: -; d_call: -; v_call: TRBV2; cdr3_nt: TGTGCCAGCAGTGCGGTGGCCGGGGAGCTGTTTTTT; cdr3_aa: CASSAVAGELFF
j_call: TRBJ1-1; clone_size: -; d_call: -; v_call: TRBV10-3; cdr3_nt: TGTGCCATCAGCTCAACCCCGGAGGTAAGCACTGAAGCTTTCTTT; cdr3_aa: CAISSTPEVSTEAFF
j_call: TRBJ2-2; clone_size: few; d_call: -; v_call: TRBV5-1; cdr3_nt: TGCGCCAGCGGAGGGGGCCTATCCCTCCCCGGGGAGCTGTTTTTT; cdr3_aa: CASGGGLSLPGELFF
j_call: TRBJ2-2; clone_size: many; d_call: -; v_call: TRBV6-4; cdr3_nt: TGTGCCAGCAGTGACGAAGCGTTCGCGAACACCGGGGAGCTGTTTTTT; cdr3_aa: CASSDEAFANTGELFF
j_call: TRBJ2-1; clone_size: -; d_call: -; v_call: TRBV7-8; cdr3_nt: TGTGCCAGCAGCTTAGCGCTAAGCTCCTACAATGAGCAGTTCTTC; cdr3_aa: CASSLALSSYNEQFF
j_call: TRBJ2-2; clone_size: -; d_call: TRBD2; v_call: TRBV5-1; cdr3_nt: TGCGCCAGCAGCTCAACCGGACTAGCGCGGAGCACCGGGGAGCTGTTTTTT; cdr3_aa: CASSSTGLARSTGELFF
j_call: TRBJ2-3; clone_size: -; d_call: TRBD2; v_call: TRBV9; cdr3_nt: TGTGCCAGCAGCCCTCGGACTAGCGGGGGATCCACAGATACGCAGTATTTT; cdr3_aa: CASSPRTSGGSTDTQYF
j_call: TRBJ2-7; clone_size: -; d_call: -; v_call: TRBV7-8; cdr3_nt: TGTGCCAGCAGCTCATCGGCAGGGCCTTACGAGCAGTACTTC; cdr3_aa: CASSSSAGPYEQYF
j_call: TRBJ2-1; clone_size: -; d_call: TRBD2; v_call: TRBV27; cdr3_nt: TGTGCCAGCAGTTTCTCGGAGTTCGGGAGGAAAATAGGTGGTGGGTACAATGAGCAGTTCTTC; cdr3_aa: CASSFSEFGRKIGGGYNEQFF
j_call: TRBJ2-1; clone_size: -; d_call: -; v_call: TRBV6-6; cdr3_nt: TGTGCCAGCAGCCCGGGGGGCCTCAATGAGCAGTTCTTC; cdr3_aa: CASSPGGLNEQFF
j_call: TRBJ1-2; clone_size: once; d_call: -; v_call: TRBV4-2; cdr3_nt: TGTGCCAGCAGCCAAGAAGCAGGGGACGGAGCCCTGAATGGCTACACCTTC; cdr3_aa: CASSQEAGDGALNGYTF
j_call: TRBJ2-7; clone_size: -; d_call: -; v_call: TRBV5-4; cdr3_nt: TGTGCCAGCAGCAAACAGGGTAACGAGCAGTACTTC; cdr3_aa: CASSKQGNEQYF
j_call: TRBJ2-7; clone_size: -; d_call: TRBD1; v_call: TRBV11-3; cdr3_nt: TGTGCCAGCAGCTCCGGGACAGGGAATAGCGAGCAGTACTTC; cdr3_aa: CASSSGTGNSEQYF
j_call: TRBJ2-3; clone_size: few; d_call: -; v_call: TRBV6-1; cdr3_nt: TGTGCCAGCATGAGGACTTTTAGCACAGATACGCAGTATTTT; cdr3_aa: CASMRTFSTDTQYF
j_call: TRBJ1-2; clone_size: -; d_call: -; v_call: TRBV19; cdr3_nt: TGTGCCAGTAGTACCGGACAGCCGACCTATGGCTACACCTTC; cdr3_aa: CASSTGQPTYGYTF
j_call: TRBJ1-2; clone_size: -; d_call: TRBD1; v_call: TRBV2; cdr3_nt: TGTGCCAGCAGTATGGGACAGGGAACTAACTATGGCTACACCTTC; cdr3_aa: CASSMGQGTNYGYTF
j_call: TRBJ1-2; clone_size: -; d_call: TRBD1; v_call: TRBV7-9; cdr3_nt: TGTGCCAGCAGCTGGGACAGGGGGCGTGAGGACTATGGCTACACCTTC; cdr3_aa: CASSWDRGREDYGYTF
j_call: TRBJ2-1; clone_size: -; d_call: TRBD2; v_call: TRBV5-1; cdr3_nt: TGCGCCAGCAGCCTGGGCACTAGCGGGGTCGAGCAGTTCTTC; cdr3_aa: CASSLGTSGVEQFF
j_call: TRBJ1-1; clone_size: -; d_call: TRBD1; v_call: TRBV19; cdr3_nt: TGTGCCAGTAGTTGGACAGGGTACACTGAAGCTTTCTTT; cdr3_aa: CASSWTGYTEAFF
j_call: TRBJ2-5; clone_size: -; d_call: -; v_call: TRBV5-5; cdr3_nt: TGTGCCAGCAGCCACGGGGCCCAGTACTTC; cdr3_aa: CASSHGAQYF
j_call: TRBJ2-2; clone_size: -; d_call: -; v_call: TRBV5-1; cdr3_nt: TGCGCCAGCAGCTTGGTGGAGCGACGGACCGGGGAGCTGTTTTTT; cdr3_aa: CASSLVERRTGELFF
j_call: TRBJ2-5; clone_size: once; d_call: -; v_call: TRBV18; cdr3_nt: TGTGCCAGCTCACTAGGACAGCCGGAGACCCAGTACTTC; cdr3_aa: CASSLGQPETQYF
j_call: TRBJ1-6; clone_size: -; d_call: -; v_call: TRBV6-5; cdr3_nt: TGTGCCAGCAGTCCACTTTACTCCTATAATTCACCCCTCCACTTT; cdr3_aa: CASSPLYSYNSPLHF
j_call: TRBJ2-2; clone_size: -; d_call: TRBD1; v_call: TRBV7-9; cdr3_nt: TGTGCCAGCAGCTTAAACAGGGGGCAAGCTACCGGGGAGCTGTTTTTT; cdr3_aa: CASSLNRGQATGELFF
j_call: TRBJ1-2; clone_size: -; d_call: -; v_call: TRBV11-2; cdr3_nt: TGTGCCAGCAGCTTAACAGAGAACTATGGCTACACCTTC; cdr3_aa: CASSLTENYGYTF
j_call: TRBJ1-5; clone_size: -; d_call: TRBD1; v_call: TRBV15; cdr3_nt: TGTGCCACCAGCAGAGATGGACGGACAGGGAGCGTTAGCAATCAGCCCCAGCATTTT; cdr3_aa: CATSRDGRTGSVSNQPQHF
j_call: TRBJ2-3; clone_size: -; d_call: TRBD2; v_call: TRBV25-1; cdr3_nt: TGTGCCAGCAGTGAACAGCGGGGGGGCTCAGATACGCAGTATTTT; cdr3_aa: CASSEQRGGSDTQYF
j_call: TRBJ2-5; clone_size: -; d_call: -; v_call: TRBV7-2; cdr3_nt: TGTGCCAGGCCTCGTTCGGTCCCGGAGGAGACCCAGTACTTC; cdr3_aa: CARPRSVPEETQYF
j_call: TRBJ1-4; clone_size: -; d_call: -; v_call: TRBV6-1; cdr3_nt: TGTGCCAGCAGTGTCCACCAAGGGGGTTTTAATGAAAAACTGTTTTTT; cdr3_aa: CASSVHQGGFNEKLFF
j_call: TRBJ2-2; clone_size: -; d_call: -; v_call: TRBV7-9; cdr3_nt: TGTGCCAGCATGGTCAGGGCCAACACCGGGGAGCTGTTTTTT; cdr3_aa: CASMVRANTGELFF
j_call: TRBJ2-5; clone_size: -; d_call: TRBD2; v_call: TRBV6-5; cdr3_nt: TGTGCCAGCAGTTATCCGGGAGGGACCCAGTACTTC; cdr3_aa: CASSYPGGTQYF
j_call: TRBJ2-6; clone_size: -; d_call: TRBD1; v_call: TRBV7-9; cdr3_nt: TGTGCCAGCAGCCTGAACATCCGGGACAGGGAGGCTGGGGCCAACGTCCTGACTTTC; cdr3_aa: CASSLNIRDREAGANVLTF
j_call: TRBJ2-5; clone_size: few; d_call: TRBD2; v_call: TRBV14; cdr3_nt: TGTGCCAGCAGCCAAGATGGTTCGGGGGGGCCCCAGTACTTC; cdr3_aa: CASSQDGSGGPQYF
j_call: TRBJ2-5; clone_size: -; d_call: TRBD2; v_call: TRBV10-1; cdr3_nt: TGCGCCAGCAGTGAGGGACTAGCGCAAGAGACCCAGTACTTC; cdr3_aa: CASSEGLAQETQYF
j_call: TRBJ2-5; clone_size: once; d_call: -; v_call: TRBV6-1; cdr3_nt: TGTGCCAGCAGTGAATCGAGGCCCCAAGGGACCCAGTACTTC; cdr3_aa: CASSESRPQGTQYF
j_call: TRBJ1-6; clone_size: -; d_call: -; v_call: TRBV11-3; cdr3_nt: TGTGCCAGCAGCTTTTCGAGGGATTCACCCCTCCACTTT; cdr3_aa: CASSFSRDSPLHF
j_call: TRBJ2-1; clone_size: -; d_call: TRBD2; v_call: TRBV6-1; cdr3_nt: TGTGCCAGCAGTGAAGTCCCTAGCGGGGGAGATGAGCAGTTCTTC; cdr3_aa: CASSEVPSGGDEQFF
j_call: TRBJ2-2; clone_size: -; d_call: -; v_call: TRBV7-9; cdr3_nt: TGTGCCAGCAGCTTTTCTGAGTCCAGGGATCCCGGGGAGCTGTTTTTT; cdr3_aa: CASSFSESRDPGELFF
j_call: TRBJ1-5; clone_size: -; d_call: TRBD1; v_call: TRBV9; cdr3_nt: TGTGCCAGCAGCTCCGGACAGGGAAGTCAGCCCCAGCATTTT; cdr3_aa: CASSSGQGSQPQHF